The 24 T cell receptor beta chains below come from one sample, sequenced in a study of radiation and T cells in renal cell carcinoma (dated by TCRdb to 2020 to 2022). The sample's time point, from its label and the paper: blood 4 weeks post-SBRT, at nephrectomy. This sample's treatment or condition label indicates: 15 Gy SBRT to primary tumor, nephrectomy 4 weeks later. Library preparation was by the immunoSEQ multiplex PCR assay. TCRdb re-hosts the immuneACCESS table, in-frame sequences only. Its copies lack some clones; in the studies checked, an unresolved V gene accounts for under half of them, and the cause for the rest is not known. The sample table records tens of thousands of clones; 75% to 90% of these occur just once. 2.4% of the sample is in the top ten clones. The sequenced sample was blood, obtained from a patient whose treatment included radiotherapy and nephrectomy. These receptors all stem from a woman aged 55-69 years with renal cell carcinoma.

The chain recombines TRBV5-6 with TRBJ2-4; 9 bases line up with TRBD2. From germline, CDR1 is SGHDT and CDR2 YYEEEE. The CDR3 covers 18 residues. Unmatched junction bases numbered 11, after V lost 4 bases and J lost 0 bases. DNA of the CDR3: TGTGCCAGCAGCAGTACTAGCGGGCGTACCATAGCCAAAAACATTCAGTACTTC. Its protein product is CASSSTSGRTIAKNIQYF.

With respect to this clone: The junction departs from the called germline gene at one end, perhaps through a read error. The chain has TRBV7-8 and TRBJ1-3; D unresolved. The CDR3 consists of 12 residues. Per the germline V gene, CDR1 is SGHVS and CDR2 is FQNEAQ. For the CDR3, the DNA is TGTGCCACCCGAAGCTCTGGAAATACCATATATTTT. Amino acid sequence: CATRSSGNTIYF.

This clone has just a few counts. This sequence joins TRBV6-1 and TRBJ1-1; no firm D call. The CDR3 loop spans 13 amino acids. Deletions cut 2 bases from V and 8 bases from J, with 12 bases between. Germline V lookup: CDR1 MNHNS, CDR2 SASEGT. CDR3 nucleotide sequence: TGTGCCAGCAGTGAACGCACCCCAGTGGAAGCTTTCTTT. It yields the protein CASSERTPVEAFF.

As concerns this clone: Other DNA sequences in this specimen translate into the identical CDR3. V usage is TRBV30 and J usage is TRBJ1-6, with TRBD1 as a possible D gene (5 bases). Germline CDR1 reads GTSNPN; CDR2 reads SVGIG (reference sequence). The CDR3 covers 14 residues. V lost 5 bases to trimming and J lost 7 bases, with 15 bases between them. CDR3 in DNA: TGTGCCTGGTCCGCCGGGACGGAGAATTCACCCCTCCACTTT. Translated: CAWSAGTENSPLHF.

V gene TRBV25-1 combines with J gene TRBJ2-5, with D perhaps assigned TRBD1 or TRBD2 (6 bases each). Between the trimmed V and J ends, which lost 4 bases and 4 bases, there was a span of 13 bases. Germline V gives CDR1 MGHDK, CDR2 SYGVNS. The CDR3 loop spans 14 amino acids. The DNA of the CDR3 is TGTGCCAGCAGTGCCCGAGGGGGAGGAGAGACCCAGTACTTC. Amino acid sequence: CASSARGGGETQYF.

The chain has TRBV29-1 and TRBJ1-2, with D perhaps matching TRBD1 (5 bases). The CDR3 is 13 residues long. The V end was cut by 6 bases, the J end by 0 bases, with 11 bases between. Germline V lookup: CDR1 SQVTM, CDR2 ANQGSEA. The CDR3 region is CSVRGGTNYGYTF. In nucleotides, the CDR3 is TGCAGCGTCCGCGGGGGAACTAACTATGGCTACACCTTC.

The genes are TRBV18 and TRBJ2-3; D not resolved. This CDR3 has 13 residues. Germline V gene sequence: CDR1 KGHSH, CDR2 LQKENI. Trimming pared 3 bases from V and 8 bases from J, leaving 12 bases between. The CDR3 here is CASSPVEESTQYF. The CDR3 DNA sequence: TGTGCCAGCTCACCCGTAGAAGAAAGTACGCAGTATTTT.

This sequence joins TRBV9 and TRBJ1-2; the D is unclear. The CDR3 consists of 12 residues. V lost 3 bases and J 7 bases, leaving 10 bases between the germline ends. The germline V gene has CDR1 SGDLS and CDR2 YYNGEE. CDR3: CASSAREIGYTF. Written as DNA, the CDR3 is TGTGCCAGCAGCGCCCGGGAGATTGGCTACACCTTC.

V gene TRBV7-6 combines with J gene TRBJ2-1; D may match TRBD1 or TRBD2 (5 bases each). This CDR3 is built from 16 residues. V lost 1 base, J lost 6 bases, and 16 bases lay in between. Germline lookup yields CDR1 SGHVS and CDR2 FNYEAQ. The CDR3, as DNA: TGTGCCAGCAGCTTAGTCCTCCGGGACGGTTTCAATGAGCAGTTCTTC. Its protein is CASSLVLRDGFNEQFF.

The rearrangement joins TRBV19 to TRBJ2-1; TRBD1 is a possible D gene (5 bases). This CDR3 has 13 amino acids. V was shortened by 1 base and J by 6 bases, with 7 bases between the two germline ends. Germline assignment: CDR1 LNHDA and CDR2 SQIVND (reference sequence). CDR3 in amino acids: CASSIGQGNEQFF. CDR3 in DNA: TGTGCCAGTAGTATAGGGCAGGGCAATGAGCAGTTCTTC.

The chain employs TRBV25-1 and TRBJ2-5; 9 positions match TRBD1. The J call could be wrong; TRBJ2-7 is a better fit for the DNA end. The CDR3 spans 13 residues. Germline V gives CDR1 MGHDK, CDR2 SYGVNS. The CDR3 sequence is CASIRTGEHEQYF. CDR3 bases: TGTGCCAGCATTAGGACAGGGGAACACGAGCAGTACTTC.

The chain links TRBV9 to TRBJ2-7, with D perhaps TRBD2 (6 bases). V lost 4 bases, J lost 5 bases, and 13 bases lay in between. CDR1 and CDR2 from the germline V gene are SGDLS and YYNGEE. CDR3 length: 13 residues. The CDR3 spells CASSRAGFNEQYF. DNA of the CDR3: TGTGCCAGCAGCAGAGCGGGTTTCAACGAGCAGTACTTC.

The CDR3 DNA is TGCGCCAGCTCCCAGGAGCCCAGTTCGGCTAAAGGGGCGAAGGGCTACACCTTC. This codes for CASSQEPSSAKGAKGYTF. The chain uses TRBV5-1 and TRBJ1-2, with D possibly TRBD1 on 5 matching bases. The V gene lost 7 bases and the J gene lost 8 bases, with 33 bases spanning the gap. The CDR3 has 18 amino acids. Germline-derived CDR1 and CDR2 are SGHRS and YFSETQ.

The rearrangement uses TRBV19 and TRBJ2-3; the match to TRBD2 covers 9 bases. Germline CDR1 is LNHDA and CDR2 is SQIVND (reference sequence). V gave up 7 bases and J gave up 3 bases; unmatched junction bases: 8. The CDR3 runs 15 residues. CDR3 nucleotide sequence: TGTGCCAGTATTGGGCGGGAGGGGTGGACAGATACGCAGTATTTT. Translating gives CASIGREGWTDTQYF.

This sequence joins TRBV5-1 and TRBJ2-3; the D is unclear. CDR1 and CDR2 from the germline V gene are SGHRS and YFSETQ. V was clipped by 4 bases and J by 0 bases, with 9 bases between them. The CDR3 is 14 residues long. CDR3 region: CASSRLWSTDTQYF. CDR3 in DNA: TGCGCCAGCAGCCGTTTATGGAGCACAGATACGCAGTATTTT.

V and J are TRBV4-2 and TRBJ2-1; a weak D match, TRBD2 (6 bases). Trimming took off 2 bases at V and 5 bases at J, with 10 bases between the two ends. The CDR3 is made up of 14 amino acids. Per germline, CDR1 LGHNA and CDR2 YNFKEQ. The CDR3 loop reads CASSQTGVDNEQFF. In DNA, the CDR3 is TGTGCCAGCAGCCAAACGGGGGTGGACAATGAGCAGTTCTTC.

There are a few counts of this clone. The V and J genes are TRBV9 and TRBJ1-1; D perhaps matches TRBD1 (5 bases). The length of the CDR3 is 13 residues. Trimming took 10 bases from V and 5 from J, leaving 18 bases between them. Germline V CDR1 and CDR2: SGDLS, YYNGEE. CDR3 residues: CASCPGPETEAFF. The DNA of the CDR3 is TGTGCCTCCTGTCCGGGGCCGGAGACTGAAGCTTTCTTT.

The J gene is TRBJ2-2, the V gene TRBV27; TRBD1 might be the D (6 bases). The CDR3 covers 16 residues. V lost 2 bases to trimming and J lost 2 bases, with 12 bases between them. Germline assignment: CDR1 MNHEY and CDR2 SMNVEV (reference sequence). The CDR3 DNA reads TGTGCCAGCAGTTTACTCGGACAGTTAAACACCGGGGAGCTGTTTTTT. It translates to CASSLLGQLNTGELFF.

The chain recombines TRBV20-1 with TRBJ2-2; D not certain. CDR3 size: 11 residues. Trimming took 6 bases from V and 7 from J, leaving 9 bases between them. The V gene's germline CDR1 is DFQATT and CDR2 SNEGSKA (reference sequence). This CDR3 is CSAFKGGELFF. The DNA of the CDR3 is TGCAGTGCATTTAAGGGCGGGGAGCTGTTTTTT.

The chain joins TRBV4-1 to TRBJ2-4; D is tentatively TRBD1 or TRBD2 (5 bases each). The CDR3 is 18 amino acids. Trimming cost V 0 bases and J 7 bases, with 22 bases left between them. CDR1 is MGHRA, CDR2 YSYEKL, per germline. CDR3 loop: CASSQEGQQDTPGNIQYF. The CDR3 DNA is TGCGCCAGCAGCCAAGAAGGGCAACAGGACACCCCGGGGAACATTCAGTACTTC.

The V and J genes are TRBV6-1 and TRBJ2-3; 10 bases are shared with TRBD2. The CDR3 is 15 amino acids. J gave up 2 bases and V 7 bases, and 6 bases lay outside the gene matches. Germline CDR1 is MNHNS and CDR2 is SASEGT. DNA of the CDR3: TGTGCCAGCACCCGAACTAGCGGGGCCACAGATACGCAGTATTTT. Protein product: CASTRTSGATDTQYF.

CDR3 in DNA: TGTGCCAGCAGCTTAGTAGGCGGTCAGCCCCAGCATTTT. Translated, it gives CASSLVGGQPQHF. The chain joins TRBV7-9 to TRBJ1-5; the D is unclear. Germline loops: CDR1 SEHNR, CDR2 FQNEAQ (reference sequence). The CDR3 totals 13 residues. V was pared by 1 base and J by 6 bases, with 7 bases between.

V gene TRBV19 combines with J gene TRBJ1-2, with 7 bases identical to TRBD1. Per the germline V gene, CDR1 is LNHDA and CDR2 is SQIVND (reference sequence). Unmatched junction bases numbered 11, after V lost 4 bases and J lost 3 bases. The length of the CDR3 is 16 residues. The CDR3 coding sequence is TGTGCCAGTAGTACCTCCAAGGGACAGACTCACTATGGCTACACCTTC. Its translation is CASSTSKGQTHYGYTF.

The rearrangement links TRBV28 to TRBJ1-1; a weak D match, TRBD1 (5 bases). CDR1 is MDHEN, CDR2 SYDVKM, per germline. There are 14 residues in the CDR3. V was shortened by 1 base and J by 3 bases, with 9 bases between the two germline ends. CDR3 nucleotide sequence: TGTGCCAGCAGTTTATTTCCGGGGGACACTGAAGCTTTCTTT. It encodes CASSLFPGDTEAFF.